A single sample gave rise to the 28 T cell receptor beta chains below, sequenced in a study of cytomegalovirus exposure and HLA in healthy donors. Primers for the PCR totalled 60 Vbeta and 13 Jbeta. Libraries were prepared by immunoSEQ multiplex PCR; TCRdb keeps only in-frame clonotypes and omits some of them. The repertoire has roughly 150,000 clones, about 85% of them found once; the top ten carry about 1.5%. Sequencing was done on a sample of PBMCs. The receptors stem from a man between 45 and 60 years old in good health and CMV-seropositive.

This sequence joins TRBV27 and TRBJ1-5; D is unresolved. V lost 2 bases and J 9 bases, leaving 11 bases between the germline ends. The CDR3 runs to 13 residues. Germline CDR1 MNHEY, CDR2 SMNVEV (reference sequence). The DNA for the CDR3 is TGTGCCAGCAGTTTAAGCGGGTATCTGCCCCAGCATTTT. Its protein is CASSLSGYLPQHF.

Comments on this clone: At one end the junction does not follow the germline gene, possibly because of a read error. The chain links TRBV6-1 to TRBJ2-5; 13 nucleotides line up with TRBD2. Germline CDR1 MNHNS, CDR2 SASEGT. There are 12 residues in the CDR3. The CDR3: CASRQTSGRVNF. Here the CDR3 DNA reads TGTGCCAGCAGGCAAACTAGCGGGAGGGTCAACTTC.

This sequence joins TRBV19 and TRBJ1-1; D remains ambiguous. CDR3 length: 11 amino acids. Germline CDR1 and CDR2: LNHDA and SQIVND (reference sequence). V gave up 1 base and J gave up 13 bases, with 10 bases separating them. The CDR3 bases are TGTGCCAGTAGTATAGGCGTGAGTGGTTTCTTT. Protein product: CASSIGVSGFF.

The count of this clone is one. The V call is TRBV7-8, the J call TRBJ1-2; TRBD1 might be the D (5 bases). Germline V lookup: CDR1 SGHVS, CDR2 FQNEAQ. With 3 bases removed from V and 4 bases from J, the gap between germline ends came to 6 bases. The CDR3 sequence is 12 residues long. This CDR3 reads CASSLTVYGYTF. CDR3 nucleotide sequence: TGTGCCAGCAGCTTGACAGTCTATGGCTACACCTTC.

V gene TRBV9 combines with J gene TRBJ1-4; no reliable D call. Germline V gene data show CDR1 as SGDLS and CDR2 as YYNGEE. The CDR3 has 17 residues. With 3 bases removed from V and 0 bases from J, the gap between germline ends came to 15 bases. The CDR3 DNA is TGTGCCAGCAGCGCTGAACAGAGTCCTGCAACTAATGAAAAACTGTTTTTT. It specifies CASSAEQSPATNEKLFF.

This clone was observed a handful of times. CDR3 coding DNA: TGTGCCAGCACCCCCGGTGGCAGGAACTATGGCTACACCTTC. This sequence encodes CASTPGGRNYGYTF. This chain connects TRBV28 to TRBJ1-2; D remains ambiguous. The CDR3 consists of 14 residues. Germline values: CDR1 MDHEN, CDR2 SYDVKM. V gave up 7 bases and J gave up 2 bases, with 14 bases separating them.

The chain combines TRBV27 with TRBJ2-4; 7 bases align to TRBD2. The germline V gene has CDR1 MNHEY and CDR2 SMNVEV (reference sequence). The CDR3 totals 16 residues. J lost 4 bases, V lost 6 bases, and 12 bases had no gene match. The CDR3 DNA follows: TGTGCCAGCAGCCCTTTCTCTAGCGGTATTAAAAACATTCAGTACTTC. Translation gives CASSPFSSGIKNIQYF.

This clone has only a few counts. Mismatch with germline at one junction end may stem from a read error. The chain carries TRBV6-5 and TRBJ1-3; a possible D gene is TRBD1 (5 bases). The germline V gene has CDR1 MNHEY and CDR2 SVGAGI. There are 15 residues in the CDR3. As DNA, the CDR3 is TGTGCCAGCAGTTACTCCCCCCAGGGTGGATACACCATATATTTT. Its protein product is CASSYSPQGGYTIYF.

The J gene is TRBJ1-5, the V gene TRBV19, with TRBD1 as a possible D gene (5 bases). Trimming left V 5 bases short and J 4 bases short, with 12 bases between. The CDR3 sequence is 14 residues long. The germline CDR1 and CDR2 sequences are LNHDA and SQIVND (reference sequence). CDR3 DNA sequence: TGTGCCAGTAGTGCCTGGGGGGGTAATCAGCCCCAGCATTTT. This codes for CASSAWGGNQPQHF. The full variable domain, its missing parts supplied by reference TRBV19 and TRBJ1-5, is DGGITQSPKYLFRKEGQNVTLSCEQNLNHDAMYWYRQDPGQGLRLIYYSQIVNDFQKGDIAEGYSVSREKKESFPLTVTSAQKNPTAFYLCASSAWGGNQPQHFGDGTRLSIL.

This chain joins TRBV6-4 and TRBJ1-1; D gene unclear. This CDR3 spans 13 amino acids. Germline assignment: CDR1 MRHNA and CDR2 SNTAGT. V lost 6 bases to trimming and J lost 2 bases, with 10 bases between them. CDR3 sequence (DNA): TGTGCCAGCAGGTCTGGAGTCAACACTGAAGCTTTCTTT. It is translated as CASRSGVNTEAFF.

The CDR3 DNA reads TGTGCCAGCTCACCACAGGCGGGGAACTATGGCTACACCTTC. Its translation: CASSPQAGNYGYTF. The chain couples TRBV18 to TRBJ1-2; D is unclear. There are 14 residues in the CDR3. In germline, CDR1 is KGHSH, CDR2 LQKENI. V was shortened by 1 base and J by 2 bases, with 8 bases between the two germline ends.

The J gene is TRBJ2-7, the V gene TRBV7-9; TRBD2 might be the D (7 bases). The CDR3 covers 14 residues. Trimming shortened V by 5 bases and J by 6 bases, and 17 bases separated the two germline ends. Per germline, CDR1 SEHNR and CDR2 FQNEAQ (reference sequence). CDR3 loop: CASSRLGEGGEQYF. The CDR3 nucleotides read TGTGCCAGCAGCCGCCTGGGGGAGGGGGGCGAGCAGTACTTC.

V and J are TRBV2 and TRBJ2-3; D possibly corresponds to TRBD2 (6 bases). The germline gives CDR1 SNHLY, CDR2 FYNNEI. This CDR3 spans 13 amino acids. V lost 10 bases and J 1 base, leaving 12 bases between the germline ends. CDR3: CATTGLRTDTQYF. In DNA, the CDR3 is TGTGCCACTACGGGACTTCGCACAGATACGCAGTATTTT.

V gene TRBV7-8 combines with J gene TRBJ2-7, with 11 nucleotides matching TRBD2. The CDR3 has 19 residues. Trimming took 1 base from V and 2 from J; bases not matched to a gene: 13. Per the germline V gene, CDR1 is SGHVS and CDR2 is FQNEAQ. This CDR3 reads CASSLVGGMTSGIPYEQYF. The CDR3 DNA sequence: TGTGCCAGCAGCTTAGTTGGCGGAATGACTAGCGGGATCCCCTACGAGCAGTACTTC. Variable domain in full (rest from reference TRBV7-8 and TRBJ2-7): GAGVSQSPRYKVAKRGQDVALRCDPISGHVSLFWYQQALGQGPEFLTYFQNEAQLDKSGLPSDRFFAERPEGSVSTLKIQRTQQEDSAVYLCASSLVGGMTSGIPYEQYFGPGTRLTVT.

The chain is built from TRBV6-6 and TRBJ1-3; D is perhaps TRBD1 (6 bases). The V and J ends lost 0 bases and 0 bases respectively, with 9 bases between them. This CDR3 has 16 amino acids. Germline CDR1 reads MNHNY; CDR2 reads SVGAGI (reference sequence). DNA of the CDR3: TGTGCCAGCAGTTACTCAACGGACAGCTCTGGAAACACCATATATTTT. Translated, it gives CASSYSTDSSGNTIYF.

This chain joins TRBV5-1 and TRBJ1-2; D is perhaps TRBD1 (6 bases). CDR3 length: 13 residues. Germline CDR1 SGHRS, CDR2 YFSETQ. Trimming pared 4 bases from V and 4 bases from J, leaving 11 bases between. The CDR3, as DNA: TGCGCCAGCAGCCCGGACAGCACCTATGGCTACACCTTC. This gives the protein CASSPDSTYGYTF. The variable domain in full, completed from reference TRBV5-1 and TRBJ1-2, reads KAGVTQTPRYLIKTRGQQVTLSCSPISGHRSVSWYQQTPGQGLQFLFEYFSETQRNKGNFPGRFSGRQFSNSRSEMNVSTLELGDSALYLCASSPDSTYGYTFGSGTRLTVV.

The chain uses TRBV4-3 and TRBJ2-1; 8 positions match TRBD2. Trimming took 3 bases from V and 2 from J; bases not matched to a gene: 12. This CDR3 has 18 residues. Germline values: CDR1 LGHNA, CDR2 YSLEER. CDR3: CASSHKMVGLAPYNEQFF. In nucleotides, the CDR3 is TGCGCCAGCAGCCATAAGATGGTCGGACTAGCCCCCTACAATGAGCAGTTCTTC.

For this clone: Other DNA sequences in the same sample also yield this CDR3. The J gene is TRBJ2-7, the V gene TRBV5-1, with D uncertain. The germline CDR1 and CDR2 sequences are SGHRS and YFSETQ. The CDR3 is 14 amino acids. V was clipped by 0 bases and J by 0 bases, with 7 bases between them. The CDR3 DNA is TGCGCCAGCAGCTTGGACCGGAGCTCCTACGAGCAGTACTTC. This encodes CASSLDRSSYEQYF.

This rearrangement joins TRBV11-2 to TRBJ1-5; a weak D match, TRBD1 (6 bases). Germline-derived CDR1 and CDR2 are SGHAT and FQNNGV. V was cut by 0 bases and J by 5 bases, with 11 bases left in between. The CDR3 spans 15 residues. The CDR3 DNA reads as TGTGCCAGCAGCTTAGAAGGCAGGGGCGATCAGCCCCAGCATTTT. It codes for CASSLEGRGDQPQHF.

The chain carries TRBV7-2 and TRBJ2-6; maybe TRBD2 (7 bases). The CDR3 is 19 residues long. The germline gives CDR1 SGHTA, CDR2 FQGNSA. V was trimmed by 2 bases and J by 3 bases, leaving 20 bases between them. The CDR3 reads CASSLKLGQGGGGANVLTF. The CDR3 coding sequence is TGTGCCAGCAGCTTAAAGTTAGGGCAGGGAGGGGGTGGGGCCAACGTCCTGACTTTC.

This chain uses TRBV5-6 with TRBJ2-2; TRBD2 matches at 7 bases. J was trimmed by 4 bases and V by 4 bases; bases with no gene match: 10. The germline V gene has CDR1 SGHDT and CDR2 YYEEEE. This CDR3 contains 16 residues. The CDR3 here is CASSPGGSLPTGELFF. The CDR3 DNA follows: TGTGCCAGCAGCCCGGGAGGCAGCTTGCCCACCGGGGAGCTGTTTTTT.

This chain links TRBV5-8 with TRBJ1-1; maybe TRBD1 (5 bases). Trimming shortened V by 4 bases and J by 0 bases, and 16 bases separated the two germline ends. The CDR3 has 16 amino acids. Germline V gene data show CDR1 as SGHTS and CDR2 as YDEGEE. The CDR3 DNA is TGTGCCAGCAGCCCCGCCCTAGACAGAGTGAACACTGAAGCTTTCTTT. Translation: CASSPALDRVNTEAFF. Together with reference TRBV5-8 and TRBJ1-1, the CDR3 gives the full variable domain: EAGVTQSPTHLIKTRGQQATLRCSPISGHTSVYWYQQALGLGLQFLLWYDEGEERNRGNFPPRFSGRQFPNYSSELNVNALELEDSALYLCASSPALDRVNTEAFFGQGTRLTVV.

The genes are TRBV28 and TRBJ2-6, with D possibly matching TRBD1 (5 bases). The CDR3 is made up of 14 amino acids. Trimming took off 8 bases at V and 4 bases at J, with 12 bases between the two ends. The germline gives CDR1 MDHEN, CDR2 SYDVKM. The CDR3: CASGRGSGANVLTF. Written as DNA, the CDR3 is TGTGCCAGCGGAAGGGGTTCCGGGGCCAACGTCCTGACTTTC.

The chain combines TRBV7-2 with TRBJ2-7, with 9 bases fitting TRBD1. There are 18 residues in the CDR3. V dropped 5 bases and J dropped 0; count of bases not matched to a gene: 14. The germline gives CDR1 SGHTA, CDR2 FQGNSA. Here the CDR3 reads CASSPQTSGTGSSYEQYF. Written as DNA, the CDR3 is TGTGCCAGCAGCCCACAGACCTCCGGGACAGGGAGCTCCTACGAGCAGTACTTC.

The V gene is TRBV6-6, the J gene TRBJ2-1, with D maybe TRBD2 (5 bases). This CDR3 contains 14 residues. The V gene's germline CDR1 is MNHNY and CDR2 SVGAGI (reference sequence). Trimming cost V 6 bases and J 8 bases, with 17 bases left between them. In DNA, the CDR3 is TGTGCCAGCAGCGCCCCGGCTAGCAGCCATGAGCAGTTCTTC. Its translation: CASSAPASSHEQFF.

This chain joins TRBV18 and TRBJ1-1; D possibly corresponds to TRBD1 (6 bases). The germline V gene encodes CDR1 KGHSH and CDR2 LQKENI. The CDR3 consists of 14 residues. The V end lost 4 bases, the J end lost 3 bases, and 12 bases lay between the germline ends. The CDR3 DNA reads TGTGCCAGCTCACAGCGGGGGGCGGACACTGAAGCTTTCTTT. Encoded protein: CASSQRGADTEAFF.

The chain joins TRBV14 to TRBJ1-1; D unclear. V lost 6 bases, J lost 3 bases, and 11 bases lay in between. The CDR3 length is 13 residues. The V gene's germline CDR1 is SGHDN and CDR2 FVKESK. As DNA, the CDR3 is TGTGCCAGCAGTACGACGGAGGACACTGAAGCTTTCTTT. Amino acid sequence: CASSTTEDTEAFF.

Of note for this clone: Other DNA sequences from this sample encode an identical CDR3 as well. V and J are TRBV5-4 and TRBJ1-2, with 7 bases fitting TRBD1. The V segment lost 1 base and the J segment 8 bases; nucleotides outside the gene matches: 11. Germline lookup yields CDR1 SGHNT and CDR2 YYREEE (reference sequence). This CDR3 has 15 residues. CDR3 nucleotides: TGTGCCAGCAGCTTGTTCGGTATAACAGGGGAAGGCTACACCTTC. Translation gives CASSLFGITGEGYTF.